The 14 T cell receptor beta chains below all came from one sample that was sequenced in a study of OX40 agonist ivuxolimab in advanced cancers. Clones were sequenced by immunoSEQ multiplex PCR, and TCRdb holds only the in-frame ones, with some missing. The sample consists of 75,000 to 80,000 clones, about 84% of them appearing once. The specimen was CD4+ or CD8+ T cells sorted from blood, collected in a trial of the OX40 agonist ivuxolimab. Every receptor here comes from an adult with an advanced solid tumor such as melanoma, head and neck, liver or kidney cancer.

This clone appeared a single time. The chain joins TRBV4-1 to TRBJ2-2; 8 positions agree with TRBD2. In germline, CDR1 is MGHRA, CDR2 YSYEKL. Unmatched junction bases numbered 6, after V lost 6 bases and J lost 0 bases. The CDR3 loop spans 16 amino acids. DNA for the CDR3: TGCGCCAGCAGTATTTCTAGCGGGCCGAACACCGGGGAGCTGTTTTTT. Translating it yields CASSISSGPNTGELFF.

About this clone: Possible read error: a much larger clone is one base away. The chain joins TRBV9 to TRBJ1-4; 7 bases align to TRBD1. The CDR3 length is 14 residues. Germline loops: CDR1 SGDLS, CDR2 YYNGEE. The CDR3 coding sequence is TGTACCAGCAGCCAGGACAGGAGTAATGAAAAACTGTTTTTT. It encodes CTSSQDRSNEKLFF.

This clone was seen a handful of times. This sequence joins TRBV6-6 and TRBJ1-2, with 7 bases lining up with TRBD1. The CDR3 totals 13 residues. In germline, CDR1 is MNHNY, CDR2 SVGAGI (reference sequence). The J segment lost 2 bases and the V segment lost 4 bases, leaving 1 base of the junction unmatched. In DNA form, the CDR3 reads TGTGCCAGCAGTTTGACAGGGAACTATGGCTACACCTTC. Its translation: CASSLTGNYGYTF.

The chain carries TRBV29-1 and TRBJ2-7; TRBD1 or TRBD2 may be the D gene (5 bases each). Trimming pared 5 bases from V and 3 bases from J, leaving 14 bases between. The CDR3 runs to 13 residues. Germline assignment: CDR1 SQVTM and CDR2 ANQGSEA. The DNA of the CDR3 is TGCAGCGTTTCGACGGGGCCAGGCTACGAGCAGTACTTC. Translated, it gives CSVSTGPGYEQYF.

The chain's CDR3 is CASSWTTQETQYF. Written as DNA, the CDR3 is TGTGCCAGCAGTTGGACTACTCAAGAGACCCAGTACTTC. The gene calls are TRBV6-1 and TRBJ2-5, with a tentative D call TRBD2 (6 bases). CDR1 and CDR2 from the germline V gene are MNHNS and SASEGT. This CDR3 has 13 amino acids. V was trimmed by 5 bases and J by 2 bases, leaving 9 bases between them.

V is TRBV7-9 and J is TRBJ1-2, with 7 bases identical to TRBD1. Germline V gene lookup returns CDR1 SEHNR and CDR2 FQNEAQ (reference sequence). This CDR3 is built from 13 residues. Losses at the gene ends were 4 bases for V and 5 bases for J; bases not matched to a gene: 4. CDR3 nucleotide sequence: TGTGCCAGCAGCTACGCAGGGGGGTATGGCTACACCTTC. It yields the protein CASSYAGGYGYTF.

There are a few counts of this clone. V usage is TRBV19 and J usage is TRBJ2-1, with 8 bases lining up with TRBD2. Per the germline V gene, CDR1 is LNHDA and CDR2 is SQIVND (reference sequence). Trimming took 5 bases from V and 0 from J; bases not matched to a gene: 15. This CDR3 region has 19 residues. The CDR3, as DNA: TGTGCCAGTAGTGTTCCCGGCGGGGGGCCTACGAGCTCCTACAATGAGCAGTTCTTC. It codes for CASSVPGGGPTSSYNEQFF.

V gene TRBV5-1 combines with J gene TRBJ2-5, with unresolved D. CDR1 is SGHRS and CDR2 is YFSETQ in the germline V gene. This CDR3 contains 14 residues. V was shortened by 0 bases and J by 5 bases, with 11 bases between the two germline ends. In DNA form, the CDR3 reads TGCGCCAGCAGCTTGGATCCGGTCCGGGAGACCCAGTACTTC. Translation: CASSLDPVRETQYF.

The chain uses TRBV5-6 and TRBJ1-1; 10 positions match TRBD1. The CDR3 is 15 residues long. J gave up 5 bases and V 4 bases, and 8 bases lay outside the gene matches. Germline CDR1 is SGHDT and CDR2 is YYEEEE. As DNA, the CDR3 is TGTGCCAGCAGCGGAACCGGGACAGGGGTTACTGAAGCTTTCTTT. It translates to CASSGTGTGVTEAFF.

The rearrangement links TRBV5-1 to TRBJ1-5; no definite D call. CDR3 length: 15 residues. Between the trimmed V and J ends, which lost 6 bases and 0 bases, there was a span of 13 bases. CDR1 is SGHRS, CDR2 YFSETQ, per germline. The CDR3 region has the DNA TGCGCCAGCAAACCTGGGCCGGTTAGCAATCAGCCCCAGCATTTT. The encoded protein is CASKPGPVSNQPQHF.

This rearrangement joins TRBV5-1 to TRBJ2-5; 8 positions match TRBD2. Germline CDR1 is SGHRS and CDR2 is YFSETQ. Trimming cost V 4 bases and J 0 bases; bases outside gene matches: 5. This CDR3 is built from 15 residues. In DNA form, the CDR3 reads TGCGCCAGCAGCCTGGGACTAGTAGACCAAGAGACCCAGTACTTC. Its translation is CASSLGLVDQETQYF.

The genes are TRBV7-9 and TRBJ2-1; D ambiguous. The germline V and J ends were trimmed by 10 bases and 9 bases, with 19 bases remaining between them. CDR3 length equals 13 residues. Germline CDR1 SEHNR, CDR2 FQNEAQ (reference sequence). This chain's CDR3 is CAKGGLLESEQFF. As DNA, the CDR3 is TGTGCCAAGGGTGGCCTACTTGAGAGTGAGCAGTTCTTC.

The chain recombines TRBV30 with TRBJ1-6; 7 bases map to TRBD1. Germline-derived CDR1 and CDR2 are GTSNPN and SVGIG (reference sequence). This CDR3 spans 14 amino acids. Trimming removed 2 bases from V and 7 bases from J; junction bases left unmatched: 5. The CDR3 DNA is TGTGCCTGGAGTCAACCCAGGGGGAATTCACCCCTCCACTTT. Encoded protein: CAWSQPRGNSPLHF.

The rearrangement joins TRBV4-3 to TRBJ1-1; possibly TRBD1 for D (5 bases). CDR3 length: 13 residues. The V end was cut by 0 bases, the J end by 8 bases, with 10 bases between. CDR1 and CDR2 (germline): LGHNA, YSLEER. This CDR3 reads CASSQDRGGEAFF. The CDR3 bases are TGCGCCAGCAGCCAAGATAGGGGCGGAGAAGCTTTCTTT.